This entry concerns a single TCR beta chain. It has no known antigen specificity. No qualities accompany the bases; no much larger clone lies one base away. The time point label corresponds to: baseline, week 1 (first vaccination visit). The treatment or condition label, read with the paper, signifies: pre-vaccination baseline after standard-of-care therapy. Donors had newly diagnosed WHO grade 3 or 4 IDH1-mutant astrocytomas with loss of nuclear ATRX. The samples were drawn from NOA16, a multicentre, single-arm, open-label phase I trial in Germany that tested a mutant IDH1 peptide vaccine in humans for the first time. For immunogenicity testing, the blood drawn at visit V03 was used as the baseline sample. Genomic DNA for TCRB sequencing was extracted from EDTA blood using the DNeasy Blood and Tissue Kit. The record originates from a study of a mutant IDH1 vaccine in newly diagnosed glioma (dated by TCRdb to about 2021). A note on the overall study: Of the approximately 35 treated patients, around 62% were male and about 40% were female, and a mean age of approximately 40 years was recorded. Prior to enrollment, patients had been given standard therapy consisting of radiotherapy alone, temozolomide alone, or radiochemotherapy with temozolomide, with the combination given to most patients. Six visits were used for peripheral blood collection: V03 (baseline), V05, V07, V10, V12 and V13. Longitudinal TCRB deep sequencing was performed for about two dozen treated patients wherever samples were available for exploratory analyses. Overall study results and their limits: No apparent relationship was observed between pseudoprogression and alterations in the top peripheral T cell clonotypes detected by TCRB sequencing. According to the authors, sample limitations meant that analyses of patient blood samples could not be reproduced. Across multiple MHC alleles, vaccine-induced immune responses were seen in 90% to 95% of patients. Selection of PBMC samples for TCRB deep sequencing was based on availability.

The method behind the library was the immunoSEQ multiplex PCR assay. The hsTCRB Kit was used according to the manufacturer's protocol to amplify rearranged TCR beta chain sequences. An Illumina MiSeq was used to sequence the TCRB libraries. For the original study's pipeline: Demultiplexing, trimming and gene mapping were performed with the kit vendor's proprietary platform. TCRdb holds this immuneACCESS table with in-frame rearrangements only. Some clones are missing; in checked studies, unresolved V genes explain under half, and the rest has no known cause. Clonal size and the V and J genes are those of that table, whereas D and trimming came from the DNA. Here the sample has tens of thousands of clones; around 80% occur a single time. The ten largest clones take up roughly a fifth of the sample. CDR1 and CDR2, per the germline V gene (reference sequence), are LNHDA and SQIVND. Germline trimming amounts to 7 bases on V and 3 bases on J, with 10 as the count of junction bases outside the gene matches. From cysteine to phenylalanine, the CDR3 is 15 amino acids long. Only the CDR3 part of the read is kept: 45 bases, read in frame from the first base.

This TCR derives from a man aged 30 to 45 with glioma. The chain was built from TRBV19 and TRBJ2-7; 9 bases in the junction line up with TRBD1. The input for sequencing was PBMCs, taken from a glioma patient treated with radiotherapy, temozolomide or both. DNA sequence: TGTGCCAGTACCATAAATCCGGGACAGGGCTACGAGCAGTACTTC. This gives the protein CASTINPGQGYEQYF.